The entry that follows covers one TCR beta chain sequence. V shed 5 bases and J 5 bases; nucleotides not matched to a gene: 12. The CDR3 spans 17 residues. Germline V gene sequence: CDR1 SEHNR, CDR2 FQNEAQ (reference sequence). These data come from a study of blood T cell repertoires in COVID-19. Study details: Acute and convalescent COVID-19 specimens originated in the United States, Italy and Spain.

Method: immunoSEQ multiplex PCR; TCRdb's copy keeps in-frame clones and lacks some. Here the sample spans 180,000 or so clones, 80% to 90% being singletons. The chain carries TRBV7-9 and TRBJ2-3, with 11 bases identical to TRBD2. This TCR came from a man in his forties with active or convalescent COVID-19. Input material: peripheral blood. The CDR3 is CASSRLFSGGAGDTQYF. CDR3 nucleotide sequence: TGTGCCAGCAGCCGACTATTTAGCGGGGGGGCGGGAGATACGCAGTATTTT.